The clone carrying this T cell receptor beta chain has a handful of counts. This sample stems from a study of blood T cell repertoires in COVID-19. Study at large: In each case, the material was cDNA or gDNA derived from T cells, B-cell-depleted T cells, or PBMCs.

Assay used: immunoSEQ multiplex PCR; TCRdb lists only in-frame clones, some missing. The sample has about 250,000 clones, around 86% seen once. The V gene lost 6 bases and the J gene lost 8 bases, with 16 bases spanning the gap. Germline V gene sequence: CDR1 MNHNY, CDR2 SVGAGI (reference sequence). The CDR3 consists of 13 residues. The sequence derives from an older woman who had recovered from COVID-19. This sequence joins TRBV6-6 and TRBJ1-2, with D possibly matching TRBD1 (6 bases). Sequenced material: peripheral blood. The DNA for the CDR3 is TGTGCCAGCAGCCCAACAGGGAATAGGGGCTACACCTTC. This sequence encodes CASSPTGNRGYTF.